This T cell receptor beta chain is from a study of a mutant IDH1 vaccine in newly diagnosed glioma (dated by TCRdb to the early 2020s). For the study in its entirety: Vaccination was initiated 4-6 weeks after radiotherapy alone, or concurrently with temozolomide cycles in the chemotherapy-containing groups. Of the 25 to 40 treated patients, approximately 62% were male and 37.5% were female, and the mean age was roughly 38 years. Prior to enrollment, standard therapy consisting of radiotherapy alone, temozolomide alone, or radiochemotherapy with temozolomide had been administered to patients, with the combination being received by most patients. The week-35 safety follow-up was designated visit V12, and the week-47 end of study was designated visit V13. Six visits were used for peripheral blood collection: V03 (baseline), V05, V07, V10, V12 and V13. For exploratory analyses, longitudinal TCRB deep sequencing was carried out in more than 20 treated patients wherever samples were available.

As concerns this clone: What this receptor recognizes is not known. Per-base qualities were not stored, and no clone one base away is much larger.

For this chain, trimming is 5 bases at the V end and 1 base at the J end, and the number of junction bases without a gene match is 6. The CDR3 runs 16 amino acids, cysteine and phenylalanine included. Just the 48-base CDR3 DNA is kept, in frame starting at base 1. The germline V gene (reference sequence) provides CDR1 LNHDA and CDR2 SQIVND. What this sample's time point label stands for: week 47, end of study. Every vaccine dose consisted of 300 ug of a 20-mer mutant IDH1 peptide in Montanide, administered subcutaneously together with topical imiquimod. Across visits V03 through V10, patients got a total of eight vaccinations, given in weeks 1, 3, 5, 7, 11, 15, 19 and 23. The donors had newly diagnosed IDH1-mutant astrocytomas of WHO grade 3 or 4 that showed loss of nuclear ATRX. The samples were drawn from NOA16, a multicentre, single-arm, open-label phase I trial in Germany that tested a mutant IDH1 peptide vaccine in humans for the first time. Genomic DNA for TCRB sequencing was extracted from EDTA blood using the DNeasy Blood and Tissue Kit.

The receptor library was made with the immunoSEQ multiplex PCR assay. Following the manufacturer's protocol, the hsTCRB Kit was used to amplify rearranged TCR beta chain sequences. TCRB libraries were sequenced on an Illumina MiSeq. The paper's data handling went like this. The kit vendor's proprietary platform handled demultiplexing, trimming and gene mapping. In its TCRdb copy, this immuneACCESS table keeps in-frame sequences only and misses some clones. Where compared with another copy, unresolved V genes explain less than half of these, and the others have no known cause. The V and J calls and the clone size are those of that table, but D and trimming were determined from the DNA. This sample gives some 35,000 clones in total; roughly four fifths of them show up just once. The top ten clones comprise roughly 9.8% of the sample. Beyond this particular receptor, the publication reports: Pseudoprogression appeared unrelated to alterations in the top peripheral T cell clonotypes detected by TCRB sequencing. Across multiple MHC alleles, vaccine-induced immune responses were seen in more than 80% of patients. Availability determined which PBMC samples were chosen for TCRB deep sequencing. It was noted by the authors that analyses of patient blood samples could not be reproduced owing to sample limitations.

The sequence links TRBV19 to TRBJ1-5; 9 junctional bases match TRBD1. The sequence was collected from a man aged 35 to 55 with glioma. The sequencing here drew on PBMCs, taken from a glioma patient whose treatment included an IDH1 peptide vaccine. At the DNA level, the sequence is TGTGCCAGTAGTTTCCGGGACAGGGTAAGCAATCAGCCCCAGCATTTT. It translates to CASSFRDRVSNQPQHF. This CDR3, with the reference TRBV19 and TRBJ1-5 proteins standing in past its ends, gives the full variable domain DGGITQSPKYLFRKEGQNVTLSCEQNLNHDAMYWYRQDPGQGLRLIYYSQIVNDFQKGDIAEGYSVSREKKESFPLTVTSAQKNPTAFYLCASSFRDRVSNQPQHFGDGTRLSIL.